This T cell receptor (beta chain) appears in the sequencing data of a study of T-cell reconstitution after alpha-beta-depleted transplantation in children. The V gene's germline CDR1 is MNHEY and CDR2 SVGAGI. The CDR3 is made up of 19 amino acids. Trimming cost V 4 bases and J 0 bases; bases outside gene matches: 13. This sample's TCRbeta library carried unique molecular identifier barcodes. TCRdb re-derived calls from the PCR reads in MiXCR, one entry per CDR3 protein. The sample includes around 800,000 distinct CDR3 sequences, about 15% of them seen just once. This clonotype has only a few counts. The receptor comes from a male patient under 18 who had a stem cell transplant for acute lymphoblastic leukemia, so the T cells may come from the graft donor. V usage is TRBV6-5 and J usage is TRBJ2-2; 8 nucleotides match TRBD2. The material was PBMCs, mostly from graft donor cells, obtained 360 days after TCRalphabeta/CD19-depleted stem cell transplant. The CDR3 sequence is CASSSLRTSLVPNTGELFF. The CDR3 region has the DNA TGTGCCAGCAGTTCTTTACGGACTAGCCTAGTACCGAACACCGGGGAGCTGTTTTTT.